The 30 T cell receptor beta chains in this list originate from one sample, sequenced in a study of blood T cell repertoires in COVID-19 (TCRdb year 2020). The library was obtained by the immunoSEQ multiplex PCR assay. TCRdb obtained this table from immuneACCESS and retained in-frame rearrangements with V and J assigned. These tables miss some clones; where compared with another copy, unresolved V genes account for less than half of the shortfall, and the remainder is unexplained. The sample has approximately 120,000 clones on record, approximately 80% of them singletons. The ten biggest clones cover roughly 20% of the sample. Source material: peripheral blood. These receptors all stem from a man older than 75 with acute or convalescent COVID-19.

The chain carries TRBV6-1 and TRBJ1-5; 7 bases are a match to TRBD1. J was trimmed by 1 base and V by 2 bases; bases with no gene match: 2. The CDR3 consists of 15 residues. Germline CDR1 reads MNHNS; CDR2 reads SASEGT. CDR3 bases: TGTGCCAGCAGTGAACAGGGGGTGAGCAATCAGCCCCAGCATTTT. This gives the protein CASSEQGVSNQPQHF.

The DNA of the CDR3 is TGCGCCAGCAGCCAAGACCTGGACAGGGGGCGCCGGACTAATGAAAAACTGTTTTTT. Residues: CASSQDLDRGRRTNEKLFF. The chain has TRBV4-1 and TRBJ1-4; 11 bases agree with TRBD1. The CDR3 has 19 residues. The V gene's germline CDR1 is MGHRA and CDR2 YSYEKL. The trim removed 0 bases at V and 2 bases at J, leaving 8 bases unmatched.

The gene calls are TRBV6-5 and TRBJ2-5; no firm D call. There are 13 residues in the CDR3. The germline V gene has CDR1 MNHEY and CDR2 SVGAGI. Trimming shortened V by 8 bases and J by 0 bases, and 10 bases separated the two germline ends. The CDR3 spells CASFQSNQETQYF. CDR3 sequence (DNA): TGTGCCAGCTTCCAGTCGAACCAAGAGACCCAGTACTTC.

This clone turned up a few times. The chain is built from TRBV29-1 and TRBJ2-1; weak D call: TRBD2 (6 bases). The V gene's germline CDR1 is SQVTM and CDR2 ANQGSEA. Trimming removed 6 bases at V and 7 bases at J, with 13 bases between. The CDR3 contains 12 residues. CDR3 coding DNA: TGCAGCGTAGGAGGGGCGCGGAATGAGCAGTTCTTC. It yields the protein CSVGGARNEQFF.

V and J are TRBV30 and TRBJ1-5; a possible D gene is TRBD1 (5 bases). CDR3 length equals 17 residues. Per germline, CDR1 GTSNPN and CDR2 SVGIG (reference sequence). V dropped 1 base and J dropped 2 bases, with 18 bases sitting between them. CDR3 amino acids: CAWSAPRGGVGNQPQHF. The CDR3 nucleotides read TGTGCCTGGAGTGCTCCACGGGGGGGGGTAGGCAATCAGCCCCAGCATTTT. The whole variable domain, remainder taken from reference TRBV30 and TRBJ1-5, is SQTIHQWPATLVQPVGSPLSLECTVEGTSNPNLYWYRQAAGRGLQLLFYSVGIGQISSEVPQNLSASRPQDRQFILSSKKLLLSDSGFYLCAWSAPRGGVGNQPQHFGDGTRLSIL.

The rearrangement uses TRBV2 and TRBJ2-5, with 7 bases that match TRBD2. CDR1 and CDR2 from the germline V gene are SNHLY and FYNNEI. The V and J ends lost 4 bases and 2 bases, in that order; junction bases with no gene match: 4. The CDR3 loop spans 14 amino acids. Here the CDR3 DNA reads TGTGCCAGCAGTGTACTAGCGAGGCAAGAGACCCAGTACTTC. Translating it yields CASSVLARQETQYF.

This chain connects TRBV29-1 to TRBJ2-2, with 9 positions matching TRBD1. CDR1 SQVTM and CDR2 ANQGSEA come from the germline V gene. The CDR3 length is 14 residues. Trimming at V came to 7 bases and at J to 6 bases, leaving 9 bases not matched to a gene. The CDR3 nucleotides read TGCAGCGCACCGCTACAGGGGGCTCCCGGGGAGCTGTTTTTT. It encodes CSAPLQGAPGELFF.

The gene calls are TRBV10-3 and TRBJ2-4, with TRBD1 identical over 11 bases. Germline CDR1 is ENHRY and CDR2 is SYGVKD. CDR3 length: 17 amino acids. Trimming at V came to 6 bases and at J to 6 bases, leaving 13 bases not matched to a gene. The CDR3 region is CAISPGGQGERRNIQYF. The CDR3 DNA reads as TGTGCCATCAGCCCCGGGGGACAGGGGGAGAGGAGAAACATTCAGTACTTC.

The chain carries TRBV5-4 and TRBJ2-1, with D unclear. This CDR3 has 11 amino acids. The germline V gene encodes CDR1 SGHNT and CDR2 YYREEE (reference sequence). V lost 3 bases, J lost 7 bases, and 5 bases lay in between. The chain's CDR3 is CASSSRNEQFF. The DNA of the CDR3 is TGTGCCAGCAGCTCTCGGAATGAGCAGTTCTTC.

This clone was observed a handful of times. The rearrangement joins TRBV19 to TRBJ1-6; 11 bases fit TRBD1. Germline CDR1 reads LNHDA; CDR2 reads SQIVND (reference sequence). J was trimmed by 9 bases and V by 1 base; bases with no gene match: 11. The CDR3 extends over 18 amino acids. For the CDR3, the DNA is TGTGCCAGTAGTATAGTCCCTTGGACAGGGGGCGCGGGTTCACCCCTCCACTTT. This encodes CASSIVPWTGGAGSPLHF. The full variable domain, its missing parts supplied by reference TRBV19 and TRBJ1-6, is DGGITQSPKYLFRKEGQNVTLSCEQNLNHDAMYWYRQDPGQGLRLIYYSQIVNDFQKGDIAEGYSVSREKKESFPLTVTSAQKNPTAFYLCASSIVPWTGGAGSPLHFGNGTRLTVT.

This clone was recorded once. This CDR3 reads CASSFLGGLEQFF. CDR3 bases: TGTGCCAGCAGTTTTTTAGGGGGCCTAGAGCAGTTCTTC. The chain links TRBV12-3 or TRBV12-4 to TRBJ2-1, with 7 bases aligning to TRBD1. The CDR3 loop spans 13 amino acids. V lost 3 bases, J lost 10 bases, and 6 bases stayed unmatched.

This clone has only a few counts. CDR3: CASSQELRGSYNEQFF. The DNA for the CDR3 is TGCGCCAGCAGCCAAGAGTTGCGGGGATCCTACAATGAGCAGTTCTTC. J is TRBJ2-1 and V is TRBV4-1; tentatively, D is TRBD2 (6 bases). Germline V CDR1 and CDR2: MGHRA, YSYEKL. Deletions cut 0 bases from V and 1 base from J, with 10 bases between. This CDR3 has 16 residues.

This chain uses TRBV7-8 with TRBJ2-5, with no clear D. V lost 2 bases and J 1 base, leaving 11 bases between the germline ends. CDR3 length: 15 residues. CDR1 SGHVS and CDR2 FQNEAQ come from the germline V gene. CDR3 loop: CASSLYFTAQETQYF. The CDR3 DNA is TGTGCCAGCAGCTTATATTTTACAGCCCAAGAGACCCAGTACTTC.

The chain links TRBV2 to TRBJ1-4; the D gene is possibly TRBD1 (5 bases). Germline values: CDR1 SNHLY, CDR2 FYNNEI. The CDR3 extends over 15 amino acids. V shed 7 bases and J shed 3 bases, with 15 bases lying between them. The CDR3 region is CASKGLRTPNEKLFF. CDR3 DNA sequence: TGTGCCAGCAAGGGACTGAGAACCCCTAATGAAAAACTGTTTTTT.

The chain recombines TRBV5-1 with TRBJ2-7; D is unresolved. The V and J ends lost 0 bases and 3 bases respectively, with 10 bases between them. The CDR3 contains 14 residues. The germline V gene has CDR1 SGHRS and CDR2 YFSETQ. The CDR3 sequence: CASSLDAFSYEQYF. The CDR3 DNA follows: TGCGCCAGCAGCTTGGATGCCTTTAGCTACGAGCAGTACTTC. Based on the CDR3 plus reference TRBV5-1 and TRBJ2-7, the full variable domain is KAGVTQTPRYLIKTRGQQVTLSCSPISGHRSVSWYQQTPGQGLQFLFEYFSETQRNKGNFPGRFSGRQFSNSRSEMNVSTLELGDSALYLCASSLDAFSYEQYFGPGTRLTVT.

The J gene is TRBJ2-1, the V gene TRBV5-1, with TRBD1 identical over 7 bases. The CDR3 spans 13 residues. Looked up from germline, CDR1 is SGHRS and CDR2 is YFSETQ. The V segment lost 4 bases and the J segment 6 bases; nucleotides outside the gene matches: 4. CDR3 residues: CASSAGTANEQFF. DNA for the CDR3: TGCGCCAGCAGCGCAGGGACAGCCAATGAGCAGTTCTTC.

This clone was seen a few times. V usage is TRBV4-1 and J usage is TRBJ1-1, with D unresolved. CDR3 length equals 14 residues. V lost 1 base to trimming and J lost 4 bases, with 10 bases between them. Germline CDR1 and CDR2: MGHRA and YSYEKL. CDR3 region: CASSQVRGGTEAFF. The DNA for the CDR3 is TGCGCCAGCAGCCAAGTCCGGGGTGGCACTGAAGCTTTCTTT.

A few counts support this clone. Here the CDR3 reads CASSLASGNQPQHF. CDR3 nucleotide sequence: TGTGCCAGCAGCTTAGCGAGCGGCAATCAGCCCCAGCATTTT. The chain employs TRBV11-2 and TRBJ1-5; D ambiguous. Germline V gene data show CDR1 as SGHAT and CDR2 as FQNNGV. Trimming took 1 base from V and 2 from J, leaving 6 bases between them. The CDR3 has 14 residues. Together with reference TRBV11-2 and TRBJ1-5, the CDR3 gives the full variable domain: EAGVAQSPRYKIIEKRQSVAFWCNPISGHATLYWYQQILGQGPKLLIQFQNNGVVDDSQLPKDRFSAERLKGVDSTLKIQPAKLEDSAVYLCASSLASGNQPQHFGDGTRLSIL.

The rearrangement links TRBV7-9 to TRBJ2-7, with 10 bases aligning to TRBD1. V lost 5 bases, J lost 3 bases, and 4 bases stayed unmatched. Germline V gives CDR1 SEHNR, CDR2 FQNEAQ (reference sequence). This CDR3 has 14 residues. The CDR3 DNA sequence: TGTGCCAGCAGCCCGGGACAGGGGAACTACGAGCAGTACTTC. Protein product: CASSPGQGNYEQYF.

The rearrangement joins TRBV19 to TRBJ2-1; D remains unclear. The ends were cut back, 1 base at V and 4 bases at J, with 14 bases in the middle. Germline V gives CDR1 LNHDA, CDR2 SQIVND (reference sequence). The CDR3 has 16 amino acids. The chain's CDR3 is CASSIGRDKYYNEQFF. CDR3 DNA sequence: TGTGCCAGTAGTATAGGCCGTGACAAATATTACAATGAGCAGTTCTTC.

This clone was found once. This rearrangement joins TRBV29-1 to TRBJ1-2, with 11 bases aligning to TRBD1. Germline lookup yields CDR1 SQVTM and CDR2 ANQGSEA. V was clipped by 3 bases and J by 2 bases; unmatched bases: 2. The CDR3 sequence is 14 residues long. CDR3 protein: CSVDGTGGNYGYTF. In DNA form, the CDR3 reads TGCAGCGTTGATGGGACAGGGGGAAACTATGGCTACACCTTC. Variable domain in full (rest from reference TRBV29-1 and TRBJ1-2): SAVISQKPSRDICQRGTSLTIQCQVDSQVTMMFWYRQQPGQSLTLIATANQGSEATYESGFVIDKFPISRPNLTFSTLTVSNMSPEDSSIYLCSVDGTGGNYGYTFGSGTRLTVV.

Only one count was recorded for this clone. This chain's CDR3 is CASSRRLSDTQYF. The CDR3 DNA follows: TGTGCCAGTAGCAGGAGGTTATCAGATACGCAGTATTTT. The chain joins TRBV19 to TRBJ2-3, with a weak D call TRBD2 (5 bases). CDR1 LNHDA and CDR2 SQIVND come from the germline V gene (reference sequence). The CDR3 is made up of 13 amino acids. Trimming cost V 6 bases and J 4 bases, with 11 bases left between them.

This clone was recorded once. The rearrangement uses TRBV5-1 and TRBJ2-5, with D perhaps TRBD2 (5 bases). Trimming removed 7 bases at V and 5 bases at J, with 12 bases between. Germline-derived CDR1 and CDR2 are SGHRS and YFSETQ. This CDR3 contains 12 residues. The chain's CDR3 is CASGRNSETQYF. In DNA, the CDR3 is TGCGCCAGCGGGAGAAATTCGGAGACCCAGTACTTC. The whole variable domain, remainder taken from reference TRBV5-1 and TRBJ2-5, is KAGVTQTPRYLIKTRGQQVTLSCSPISGHRSVSWYQQTPGQGLQFLFEYFSETQRNKGNFPGRFSGRQFSNSRSEMNVSTLELGDSALYLCASGRNSETQYFGPGTRLLVL.

The rearrangement uses TRBV24-1 and TRBJ2-5, with 7 bases that match TRBD1. V lost 3 bases, J lost 0 bases, and 3 bases stayed unmatched. From germline, CDR1 is KGHDR and CDR2 SFDVKD. This CDR3 is built from 15 residues. The chain's CDR3 is CATSDPDRDQETQYF. In DNA form, the CDR3 reads TGTGCCACCAGTGATCCCGACAGGGACCAAGAGACCCAGTACTTC.

The genes are TRBV9 and TRBJ1-3; tentatively, D is TRBD1 (6 bases). The germline V gene encodes CDR1 SGDLS and CDR2 YYNGEE. There are 15 residues in the CDR3. V was shortened by 0 bases and J by 3 bases, with 10 bases between the two germline ends. Here the CDR3 reads CASSVADSGGNTIYF. CDR3 bases: TGTGCCAGCAGCGTAGCGGACAGTGGTGGAAACACCATATATTTT.

The J gene is TRBJ2-7, the V gene TRBV7-9; TRBD1 is a possible D gene (6 bases). Germline V lookup: CDR1 SEHNR, CDR2 FQNEAQ (reference sequence). CDR3 size: 16 residues. V was shortened by 4 bases and J by 3 bases, with 19 bases between the two germline ends. CDR3 in amino acids: CASSSLLSGHDYEQYF. The CDR3 DNA sequence: TGTGCCAGCAGCTCACTACTCTCGGGACATGACTACGAGCAGTACTTC.

This sequence joins TRBV5-1 and TRBJ1-2; 7 bases align to TRBD1. Losses at the gene ends were 4 bases for V and 0 bases for J; bases not matched to a gene: 3. The CDR3 covers 14 residues. CDR1 SGHRS and CDR2 YFSETQ come from the germline V gene. CDR3 DNA sequence: TGCGCCAGCAGCAGTCAGGGGGCTAACTATGGCTACACCTTC. This codes for CASSSQGANYGYTF.

In its sample, this clone was seen a few times. The chain recombines TRBV5-4 with TRBJ1-6; weak D call: TRBD1 (6 bases). The CDR3 has 15 amino acids. The V gene lost 4 bases and the J gene lost 7 bases, with 15 bases spanning the gap. Germline V gives CDR1 SGHNT, CDR2 YYREEE (reference sequence). For the CDR3, the DNA is TGTGCCAGCAGCAGGGCGGACGGACAGAATTCACCCCTCCACTTT. It codes for CASSRADGQNSPLHF.

The chain links TRBV2 to TRBJ1-6; D is undetermined. CDR3 length equals 13 residues. The germline V gene encodes CDR1 SNHLY and CDR2 FYNNEI. Deletions cut 6 bases from V and 10 bases from J, with 13 bases between. CDR3 nucleotides: TGTGCCAGCAGCGTGGAGTTGAGATCACCCCTCCACTTT. Its protein product is CASSVELRSPLHF.

There are a few counts of this clone. The rearrangement joins TRBV19 to TRBJ1-5; D gene uncertain. CDR1 and CDR2 from the germline V gene are LNHDA and SQIVND (reference sequence). V lost 6 bases to trimming and J lost 3 bases, with 9 bases between them. This CDR3 has 13 residues. Here the CDR3 reads CASRGGLNQPQHF. CDR3 nucleotides: TGTGCCAGTAGGGGAGGGCTCAATCAGCCCCAGCATTTT.